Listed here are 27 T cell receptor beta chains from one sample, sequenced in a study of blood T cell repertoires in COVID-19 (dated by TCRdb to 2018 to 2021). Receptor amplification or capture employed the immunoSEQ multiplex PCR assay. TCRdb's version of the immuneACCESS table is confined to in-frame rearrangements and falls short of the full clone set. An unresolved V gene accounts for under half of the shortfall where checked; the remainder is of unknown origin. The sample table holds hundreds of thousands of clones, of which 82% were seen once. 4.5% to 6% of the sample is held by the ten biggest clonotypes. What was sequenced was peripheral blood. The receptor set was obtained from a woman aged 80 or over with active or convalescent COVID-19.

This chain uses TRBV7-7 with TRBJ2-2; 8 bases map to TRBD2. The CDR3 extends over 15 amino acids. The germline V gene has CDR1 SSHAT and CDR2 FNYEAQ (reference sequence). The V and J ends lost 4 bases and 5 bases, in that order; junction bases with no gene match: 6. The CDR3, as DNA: TGTGCCAGCAGCTCCTCGGGGGGGGCGACCGGGGAGCTGTTTTTT. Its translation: CASSSSGGATGELFF.

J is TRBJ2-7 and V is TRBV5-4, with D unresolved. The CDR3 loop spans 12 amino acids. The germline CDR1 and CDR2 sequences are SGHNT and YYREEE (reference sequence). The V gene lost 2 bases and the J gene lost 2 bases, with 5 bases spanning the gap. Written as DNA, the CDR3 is TGTGCCAGCAGCTTTCTAGCCTACGAGCAGTACTTC. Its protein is CASSFLAYEQYF.

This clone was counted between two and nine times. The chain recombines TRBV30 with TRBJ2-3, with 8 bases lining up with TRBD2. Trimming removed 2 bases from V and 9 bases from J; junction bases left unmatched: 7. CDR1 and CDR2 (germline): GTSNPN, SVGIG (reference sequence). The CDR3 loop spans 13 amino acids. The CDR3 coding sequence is TGTGCCTGGAGTCCCGGGACTAGTCCAACGCAGTATTTT. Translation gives CAWSPGTSPTQYF.

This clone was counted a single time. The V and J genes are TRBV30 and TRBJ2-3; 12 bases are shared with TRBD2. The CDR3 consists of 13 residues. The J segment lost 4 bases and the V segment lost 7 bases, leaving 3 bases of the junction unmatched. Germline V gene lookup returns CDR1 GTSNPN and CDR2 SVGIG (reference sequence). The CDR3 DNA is TGTGCCTCCGGACTAGCGGGACCAGATACGCAGTATTTT. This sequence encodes CASGLAGPDTQYF.

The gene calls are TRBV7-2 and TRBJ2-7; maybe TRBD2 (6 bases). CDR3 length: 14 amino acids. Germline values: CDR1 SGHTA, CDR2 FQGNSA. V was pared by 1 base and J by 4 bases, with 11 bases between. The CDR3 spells CASSLDGGRYEQYF. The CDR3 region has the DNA TGTGCCAGCAGCTTAGACGGGGGAAGGTACGAGCAGTACTTC.

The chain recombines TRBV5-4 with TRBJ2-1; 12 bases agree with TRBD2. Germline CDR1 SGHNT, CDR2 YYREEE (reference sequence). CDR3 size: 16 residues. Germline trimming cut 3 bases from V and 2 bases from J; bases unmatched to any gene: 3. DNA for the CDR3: TGTGCCAGCAGCTCTAGGACTAGCGGGGCCTACAATGAGCAGTTCTTC. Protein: CASSSRTSGAYNEQFF.

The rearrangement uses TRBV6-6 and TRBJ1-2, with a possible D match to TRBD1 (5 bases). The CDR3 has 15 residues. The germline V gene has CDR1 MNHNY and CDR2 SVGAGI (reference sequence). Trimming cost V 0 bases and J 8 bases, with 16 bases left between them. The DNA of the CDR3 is TGTGCCAGCAGTTACTCGAGCCCCAGGGTAAACGGCTACACCTTC. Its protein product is CASSYSSPRVNGYTF.

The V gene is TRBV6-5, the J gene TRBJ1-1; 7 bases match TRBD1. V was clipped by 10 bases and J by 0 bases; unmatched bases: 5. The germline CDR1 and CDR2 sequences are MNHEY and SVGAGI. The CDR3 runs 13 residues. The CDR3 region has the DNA TGTGCCACCCCGGGACAGCTGAACACTGAAGCTTTCTTT. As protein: CATPGQLNTEAFF.

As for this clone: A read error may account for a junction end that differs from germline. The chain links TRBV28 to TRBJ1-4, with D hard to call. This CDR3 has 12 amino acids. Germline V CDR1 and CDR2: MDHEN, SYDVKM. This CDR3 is CASGLPREKLFF. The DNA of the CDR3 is TGTGCCAGCGGTTTACCTAGGGAAAAACTGTTTTTT.

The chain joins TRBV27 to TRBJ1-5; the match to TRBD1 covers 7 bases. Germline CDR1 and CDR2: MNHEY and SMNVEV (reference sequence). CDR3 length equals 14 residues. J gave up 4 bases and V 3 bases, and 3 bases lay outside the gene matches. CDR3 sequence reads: CASSLGTENQPQHF. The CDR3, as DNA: TGTGCCAGCAGTTTGGGGACAGAAAATCAGCCCCAGCATTTT.

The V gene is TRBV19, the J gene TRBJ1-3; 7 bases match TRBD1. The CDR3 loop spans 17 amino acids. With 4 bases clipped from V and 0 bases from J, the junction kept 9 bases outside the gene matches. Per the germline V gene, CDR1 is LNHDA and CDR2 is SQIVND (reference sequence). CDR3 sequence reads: CASSTNRQGNSGNTIYF. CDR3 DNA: TGTGCCAGTAGTACAAACCGACAGGGAAACTCTGGAAACACCATATATTTT.

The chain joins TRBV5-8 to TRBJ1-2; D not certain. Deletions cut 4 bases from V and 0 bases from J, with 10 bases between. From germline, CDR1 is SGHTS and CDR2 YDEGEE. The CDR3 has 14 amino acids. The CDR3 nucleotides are TGTGCCAGCAGCCGCAGGCAGGCTAACTATGGCTACACCTTC. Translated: CASSRRQANYGYTF. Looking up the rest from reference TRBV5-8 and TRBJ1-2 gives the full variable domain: EAGVTQSPTHLIKTRGQQATLRCSPISGHTSVYWYQQALGLGLQFLLWYDEGEERNRGNFPPRFSGRQFPNYSSELNVNALELEDSALYLCASSRRQANYGYTFGSGTRLTVV.

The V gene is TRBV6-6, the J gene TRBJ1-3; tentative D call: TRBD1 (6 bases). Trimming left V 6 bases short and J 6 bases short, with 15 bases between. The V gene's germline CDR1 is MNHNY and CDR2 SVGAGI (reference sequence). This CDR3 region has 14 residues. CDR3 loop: CASSPRQESNTIYF. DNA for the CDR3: TGTGCCAGCAGCCCTAGACAGGAATCAAACACCATATATTTT.

The CDR3 loop reads CASSPGNNYGYTF. As DNA, the CDR3 is TGTGCCAGCTCGCCGGGTAATAACTATGGCTACACCTTC. The gene calls are TRBV18 and TRBJ1-2; the D is unclear. The germline gives CDR1 KGHSH, CDR2 LQKENI. There are 13 residues in the CDR3. V gave up 6 bases and J gave up 1 base, with 9 bases separating them.

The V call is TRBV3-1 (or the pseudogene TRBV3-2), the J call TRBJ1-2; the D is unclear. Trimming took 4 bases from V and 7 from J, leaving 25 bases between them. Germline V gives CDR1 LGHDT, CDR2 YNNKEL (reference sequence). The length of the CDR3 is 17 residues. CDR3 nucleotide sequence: TGTGCCAGCAGCCGAACCGGGGTACAGAACTCCTTCCGTGGCTACACCTTC. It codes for CASSRTGVQNSFRGYTF.

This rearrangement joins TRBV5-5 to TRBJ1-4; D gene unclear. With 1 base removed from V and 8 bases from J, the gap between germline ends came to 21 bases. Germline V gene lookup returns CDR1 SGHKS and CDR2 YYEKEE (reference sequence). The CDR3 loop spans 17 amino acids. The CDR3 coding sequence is TGTGCCAGCAGCTTGATCGGCGGGCAAGCGAGAGGGGAAAAACTGTTTTTT. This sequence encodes CASSLIGGQARGEKLFF.

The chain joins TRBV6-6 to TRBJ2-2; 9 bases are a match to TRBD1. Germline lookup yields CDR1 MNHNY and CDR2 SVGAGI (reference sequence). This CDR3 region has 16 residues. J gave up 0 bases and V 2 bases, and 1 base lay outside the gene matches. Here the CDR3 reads CASSYGTGSNTGELFF. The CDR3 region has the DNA TGTGCCAGCAGTTACGGGACAGGGTCGAACACCGGGGAGCTGTTTTTT.

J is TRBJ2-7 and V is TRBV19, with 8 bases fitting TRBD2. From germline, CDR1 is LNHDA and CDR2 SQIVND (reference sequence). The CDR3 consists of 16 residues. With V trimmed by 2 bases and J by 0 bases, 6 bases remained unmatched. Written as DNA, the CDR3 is TGTGCCAGTAGTATAAGCGGGGGCACCTCCTCCTACGAGCAGTACTTC. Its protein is CASSISGGTSSYEQYF.

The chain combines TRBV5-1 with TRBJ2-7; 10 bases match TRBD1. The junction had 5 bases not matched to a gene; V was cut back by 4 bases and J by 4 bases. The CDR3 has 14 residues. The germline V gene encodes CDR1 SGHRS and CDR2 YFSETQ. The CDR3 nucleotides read TGCGCCAGCAGCCCACCGGGACAGGGGTACGAGCAGTACTTC. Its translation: CASSPPGQGYEQYF.

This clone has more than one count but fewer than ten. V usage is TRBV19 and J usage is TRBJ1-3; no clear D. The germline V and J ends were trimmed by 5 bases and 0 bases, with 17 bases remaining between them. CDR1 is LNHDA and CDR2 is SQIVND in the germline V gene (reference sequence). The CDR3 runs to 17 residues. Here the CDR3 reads CASSLYFSISSGNTIYF. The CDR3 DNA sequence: TGTGCCAGTAGTCTTTATTTTTCGATCAGCTCTGGAAACACCATATATTTT.

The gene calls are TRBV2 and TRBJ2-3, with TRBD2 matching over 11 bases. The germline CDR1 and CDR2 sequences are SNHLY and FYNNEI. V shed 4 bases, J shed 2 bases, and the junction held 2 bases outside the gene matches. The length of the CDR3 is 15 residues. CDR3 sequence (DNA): TGTGCCAGCAGTGTGGGACTAGCGGACACAGATACGCAGTATTTT. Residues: CASSVGLADTDTQYF.

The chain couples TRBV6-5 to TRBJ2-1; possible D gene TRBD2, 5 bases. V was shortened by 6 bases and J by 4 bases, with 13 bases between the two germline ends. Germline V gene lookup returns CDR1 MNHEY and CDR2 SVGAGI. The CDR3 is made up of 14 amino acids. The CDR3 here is CASRGGREYNEQFF. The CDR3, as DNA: TGTGCCAGCAGAGGCGGGCGTGAATACAATGAGCAGTTCTTC.

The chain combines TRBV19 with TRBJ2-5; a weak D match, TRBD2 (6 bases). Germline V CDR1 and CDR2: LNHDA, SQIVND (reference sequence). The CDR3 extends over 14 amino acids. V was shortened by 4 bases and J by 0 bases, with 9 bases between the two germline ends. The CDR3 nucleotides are TGTGCCAGTAGTAGGGAGGCGTACCAAGAGACCCAGTACTTC. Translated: CASSREAYQETQYF.

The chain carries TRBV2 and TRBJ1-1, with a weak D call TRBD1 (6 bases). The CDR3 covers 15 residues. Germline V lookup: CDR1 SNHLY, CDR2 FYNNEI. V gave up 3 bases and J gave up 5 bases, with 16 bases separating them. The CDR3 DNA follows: TGTGCCAGCAGTGAGGGCCCGGGGGGGCGAACTGAAGCTTTCTTT. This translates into CASSEGPGGRTEAFF.

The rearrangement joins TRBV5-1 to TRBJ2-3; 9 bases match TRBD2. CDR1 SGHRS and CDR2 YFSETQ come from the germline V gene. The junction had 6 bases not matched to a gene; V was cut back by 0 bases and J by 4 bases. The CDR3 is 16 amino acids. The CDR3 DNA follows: TGCGCCAGCAGCTTGGAAACTAGCGGGCCGGCAGATACGCAGTATTTT. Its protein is CASSLETSGPADTQYF.

The CDR3 bases are TGTGCCAGTCGCCAGACCAACGCGGCACTAAATGAAAAACTGTTTTTT. As protein: CASRQTNAALNEKLFF. V and J are TRBV19 and TRBJ1-4; D is unresolved. V was pared by 8 bases and J by 5 bases, with 21 bases between. The CDR3 extends over 16 amino acids. Germline lookup yields CDR1 LNHDA and CDR2 SQIVND (reference sequence).

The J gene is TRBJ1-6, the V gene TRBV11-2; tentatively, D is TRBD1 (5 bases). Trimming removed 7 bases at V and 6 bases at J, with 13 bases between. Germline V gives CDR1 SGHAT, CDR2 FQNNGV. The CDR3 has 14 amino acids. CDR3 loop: CASTKGRGNSPLHF. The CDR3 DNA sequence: TGTGCCAGCACAAAGGGGAGGGGTAATTCACCCCTCCACTTT.